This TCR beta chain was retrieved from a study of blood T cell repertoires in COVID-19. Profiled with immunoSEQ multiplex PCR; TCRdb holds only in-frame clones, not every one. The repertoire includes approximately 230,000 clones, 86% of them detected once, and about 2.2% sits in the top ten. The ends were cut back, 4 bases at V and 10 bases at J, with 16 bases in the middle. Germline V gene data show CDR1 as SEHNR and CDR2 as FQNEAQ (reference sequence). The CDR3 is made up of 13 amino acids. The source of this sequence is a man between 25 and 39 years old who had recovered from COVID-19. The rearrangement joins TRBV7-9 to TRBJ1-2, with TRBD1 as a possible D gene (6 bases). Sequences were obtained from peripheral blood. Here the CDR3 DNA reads TGTGCCAGCAGCTCCCGGGGGGCGCCGATCTACACCTTC. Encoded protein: CASSSRGAPIYTF.